What follows are 26 T cell receptor beta chains derived from one specimen sequenced in a study of blood T cell repertoires in COVID-19. The method was immunoSEQ multiplex PCR; TCRdb's version includes in-frame clones alone and lacks a portion of them. Of 270,000 or so clones listed, 80% to 90% are singletons. The sequencing sample was made of PBMCs or T cells enriched from blood (not recorded which). The receptors come from a woman under 40 with acute COVID-19.

This rearrangement joins TRBV4-1 to TRBJ2-7; D is ambiguous. The ends were cut back, 3 bases at V and 0 bases at J, with 12 bases in the middle. Germline CDR1 is MGHRA and CDR2 is YSYEKL. This CDR3 spans 15 amino acids. CDR3: CASSQPFRSSYEQYF. The CDR3 coding sequence is TGCGCCAGCAGCCAGCCGTTTAGAAGCTCCTACGAGCAGTACTTC.

The rearrangement links TRBV5-1 to TRBJ2-7, with TRBD2 identical over 10 bases. The germline CDR1 and CDR2 sequences are SGHRS and YFSETQ. V was clipped by 1 base and J by 0 bases; unmatched bases: 7. CDR3 length: 17 amino acids. In DNA form, the CDR3 reads TGCGCCAGCAGCTTGTTCCTAACTAGCGGGGTCTCCTACGAGCAGTACTTC. This encodes CASSLFLTSGVSYEQYF.

This chain connects TRBV5-1 to TRBJ2-2, with D possibly TRBD1 on 5 matching bases. Trimming pared 1 base from V and 0 bases from J, leaving 7 bases between. The germline gives CDR1 SGHRS, CDR2 YFSETQ. The CDR3 contains 15 residues. The CDR3 region has the DNA TGCGCCAGCAGCTTGTTAGGGGCGAACACCGGGGAGCTGTTTTTT. Translating gives CASSLLGANTGELFF.

This clone was found many times. The rearrangement joins TRBV5-4 to TRBJ2-1; D is unclear. With 0 bases removed from V and 4 bases from J, the gap between germline ends came to 5 bases. CDR1 is SGHNT, CDR2 YYREEE, per germline (reference sequence). The CDR3 totals 13 residues. In DNA, the CDR3 is TGTGCCAGCAGCTTGGCTCTTTACAATGAGCAGTTCTTC. Translating gives CASSLALYNEQFF.

The rearrangement uses TRBV11-1 and TRBJ2-1; TRBD2 aligns across 15 bases. The CDR3 has 15 residues. Germline V gene data show CDR1 as SGHAT and CDR2 as FQDESV (reference sequence). Trimming cost V 4 bases and J 6 bases; bases outside gene matches: 1. CDR3 coding DNA: TGTGCCAGCAGCTGGGGACTAGCGGGAGGCAATGAGCAGTTCTTC. It is translated as CASSWGLAGGNEQFF. The complete variable domain, with remaining parts taken from reference TRBV11-1 and TRBJ2-1, reads EAEVAQSPRYKITEKSQAVAFWCDPISGHATLYWYRQILGQGPELLVQFQDESVVDDSQLPKDRFSAERLKGVDSTLKIQPAELGDSAMYLCASSWGLAGGNEQFFGPGTRLTVL.

This chain's CDR3 is CASSYTQGADQPQHF. CDR3 coding DNA: TGTGCCAGCAGTTACACACAGGGGGCGGATCAGCCCCAGCATTTT. The chain has TRBV6-5 and TRBJ1-5, with 9 bases fitting TRBD1. CDR1 and CDR2 (germline): MNHEY, SVGAGI. V trimming: 2 bases; J trimming: 5 bases; junction bases outside the gene matches: 4. The CDR3 runs to 15 residues.

The chain combines TRBV9 with TRBJ2-1; D perhaps matches TRBD1 (5 bases). The V and J ends lost 2 bases and 5 bases respectively, with 11 bases between them. This CDR3 is 14 amino acids long. Germline-derived CDR1 and CDR2 are SGDLS and YYNGEE. The DNA for the CDR3 is TGTGCCAGCAGCGTGAATCTAGGGGACAATGAGCAGTTCTTC. It encodes CASSVNLGDNEQFF. The whole variable domain, filled in from reference TRBV9 and TRBJ2-1, reads DSGVTQTPKHLITATGQRVTLRCSPRSGDLSVYWYQQSLDQGLQFLIQYYNGEERAKGNILERFSAQQFPDLHSELNLSSLELGDSALYFCASSVNLGDNEQFFGPGTRLTVL.

J is TRBJ2-2 and V is TRBV7-3, with 7 bases matching TRBD1. CDR3 length: 14 residues. Germline trimming cut 7 bases from V and 4 bases from J; bases unmatched to any gene: 6. Germline V gene lookup returns CDR1 SGHTA and CDR2 FQGTGA. CDR3 loop: CASTRQGSTGELFF. CDR3 bases: TGTGCCAGCACTAGACAGGGATCCACCGGGGAGCTGTTTTTT.

The chain recombines TRBV25-1 with TRBJ2-7; tentative D call: TRBD1 (6 bases). CDR1 and CDR2 from the germline V gene are MGHDK and SYGVNS. The V gene lost 2 bases and the J gene lost 5 bases, with 16 bases spanning the gap. CDR3 length: 15 residues. The CDR3 sequence is CASSEQQGRADEQYF. The CDR3 DNA follows: TGTGCCAGCAGTGAACAACAGGGCAGGGCCGACGAGCAGTACTTC.

This chain joins TRBV29-1 and TRBJ1-1; D might be TRBD1 (6 bases). The CDR3 runs 13 residues. The V end was cut by 2 bases, the J end by 6 bases, with 13 bases between. The germline gives CDR1 SQVTM, CDR2 ANQGSEA. CDR3 sequence reads: CSVEYRVRPEAFF. CDR3 coding DNA: TGCAGCGTTGAATACAGGGTCCGCCCTGAAGCTTTCTTT.

This clone was counted a few times. The chain couples TRBV27 to TRBJ2-7; the match to TRBD2 covers 7 bases. The CDR3 covers 16 residues. The germline V gene has CDR1 MNHEY and CDR2 SMNVEV (reference sequence). V was pared by 6 bases and J by 0 bases, with 11 bases of the junction left unmatched. The CDR3 is CASRSAPGLGSYEQYF. CDR3 nucleotides: TGTGCCAGCAGGTCGGCGCCAGGACTAGGCTCCTACGAGCAGTACTTC.

The gene calls are TRBV27 and TRBJ1-2; TRBD1 aligns across 8 bases. J was trimmed by 3 bases and V by 2 bases; bases with no gene match: 5. CDR1 MNHEY and CDR2 SMNVEV come from the germline V gene (reference sequence). The CDR3 sequence is 15 residues long. The DNA of the CDR3 is TGTGCCAGCAGTTTAGGGACAGGTGGGCACTATGGCTACACCTTC. Its translation is CASSLGTGGHYGYTF.

V gene TRBV28 combines with J gene TRBJ1-6; no firm D call. Germline values: CDR1 MDHEN, CDR2 SYDVKM. The CDR3 loop spans 12 amino acids. Trimming pared 6 bases from V and 10 bases from J, leaving 10 bases between. The CDR3 region has the DNA TGTGCCAGCAGGAGGGATGAATCACCCCTCCACTTT. This gives the protein CASRRDESPLHF. The full variable domain, completed using reference TRBV28 and TRBJ1-6, is DVKVTQSSRYLVKRTGEKVFLECVQDMDHENMFWYRQDPGLGLRLIYFSYDVKMKEKGDIPEGYSVSREKKERFSLILESASTNQTSMYLCASRRDESPLHFGNGTRLTVT.

V is TRBV29-1 and J is TRBJ2-7, with TRBD1 matching 8 bases. Per germline, CDR1 SQVTM and CDR2 ANQGSEA. The CDR3 spans 14 residues. V shed 1 base, J shed 2 bases, and the junction held 4 bases outside the gene matches. The CDR3 DNA sequence: TGCAGCGTTGAAGCCCAGGGGGCGGCCTACGAGCAGTACTTC. It yields the protein CSVEAQGAAYEQYF.

This clone was seen only once. The chain uses TRBV13 and TRBJ2-3; the match to TRBD2 covers 11 bases. Germline CDR1 reads PRHDT; CDR2 reads FYEKMQ (reference sequence). The length of the CDR3 is 17 residues. The J segment lost 5 bases and the V segment lost 4 bases, leaving 11 bases of the junction unmatched. The CDR3 loop reads CASSSASGRSRGDTQYF. Here the CDR3 DNA reads TGTGCCAGCAGCTCGGCTAGCGGGAGGAGTAGGGGAGATACGCAGTATTTT. Variable domain in full (rest from reference TRBV13 and TRBJ2-3): AAGVIQSPRHLIKEKRETATLKCYPIPRHDTVYWYQQGPGQDPQFLISFYEKMQSDKGSIPDRFSAQQFSDYHSELNMSSLELGDSALYFCASSSASGRSRGDTQYFGPGTRLTVL.

The V call is TRBV7-2, the J call TRBJ1-1; D may be TRBD1 (5 bases). The CDR3 is 13 residues long. Trimming cost V 5 bases and J 2 bases, with 9 bases left between them. Germline V gene sequence: CDR1 SGHTA, CDR2 FQGNSA. The CDR3 bases are TGTGCCAGCAGCGTGACAGCCAACACTGAAGCTTTCTTT. This codes for CASSVTANTEAFF.

The chain uses TRBV28 and TRBJ2-7; no firm D call. V gave up 3 bases and J gave up 2 bases, with 8 bases separating them. Germline CDR1 is MDHEN and CDR2 is SYDVKM. This CDR3 region has 13 residues. CDR3 amino acids: CASSLSGAYEQYF. For the CDR3, the DNA is TGTGCCAGCAGTTTGTCTGGAGCCTACGAGCAGTACTTC.

This sequence joins TRBV6-4 and TRBJ2-2; D unclear. The germline V gene has CDR1 MRHNA and CDR2 SNTAGT. Trimming stripped 3 bases from V and 2 bases from J, with 10 bases between. CDR3 length: 15 residues. The DNA of the CDR3 is TGTGCCAGCAGTGAAAGCGACCAAAACACCGGGGAGCTGTTTTTT. Encoded protein: CASSESDQNTGELFF.

The chain has TRBV28 and TRBJ2-7, with TRBD2 identical over 11 bases. The CDR3 sequence is 15 residues long. Per germline, CDR1 MDHEN and CDR2 SYDVKM. V was pared by 5 bases and J by 4 bases, with 7 bases of the junction left unmatched. For the CDR3, the DNA is TGTGCCAGCAGTCAAACTAGCGGGGGCCGATACGAGCAGTACTTC. Protein product: CASSQTSGGRYEQYF.

Here the CDR3 reads CASSPRDRGYSNQPQHF. CDR3 nucleotides: TGTGCCAGTAGTCCCCGGGACAGGGGATATAGCAATCAGCCCCAGCATTTT. This chain joins TRBV19 and TRBJ1-5; TRBD1 matches 10 bases. The CDR3 sequence is 17 residues long. Trimming at V came to 5 bases and at J to 0 bases, leaving 7 bases not matched to a gene. Germline CDR1 LNHDA, CDR2 SQIVND (reference sequence).

This chain joins TRBV28 and TRBJ1-5; D perhaps matches TRBD1 (6 bases). With 7 bases removed from V and 6 bases from J, the gap between germline ends came to 16 bases. Germline CDR1 and CDR2: MDHEN and SYDVKM. This CDR3 contains 14 residues. CDR3 sequence (DNA): TGTGCCAGCACAAAACAGGGAAACGTTCAGCCCCAGCATTTT. Translated: CASTKQGNVQPQHF.

The genes are TRBV6-1 and TRBJ2-7, with D unclear. Trimming pared 1 base from V and 4 bases from J, leaving 8 bases between. Germline CDR1 MNHNS, CDR2 SASEGT. The CDR3 runs to 13 residues. In DNA form, the CDR3 reads TGTGCCAGCAGTGAAGGAGTAGTTTACGAGCAGTACTTC. As protein: CASSEGVVYEQYF.

This chain links TRBV3-1 (or the pseudogene TRBV3-2) with TRBJ2-7, with 13 bases that match TRBD2. The CDR3 spans 14 residues. The germline V gene encodes CDR1 LGHDT and CDR2 YNNKEL (reference sequence). J gave up 5 bases and V 4 bases, and 2 bases lay outside the gene matches. The CDR3 region is CASSRTSGSDEQYF. As DNA, the CDR3 is TGTGCCAGCAGCCGGACTAGCGGGAGCGACGAGCAGTACTTC.

This clone appeared once. The chain is built from TRBV2 and TRBJ2-1; D remains ambiguous. The CDR3 is 11 residues long. Germline V gene lookup returns CDR1 SNHLY and CDR2 FYNNEI. Deletions cut 5 bases from V and 8 bases from J, with 7 bases between. The CDR3 DNA reads as TGTGCCAGCAGTCCCAGCGATGAGCAGTTCTTC. It yields the protein CASSPSDEQFF. The whole variable domain, remainder taken from reference TRBV2 and TRBJ2-1, is EPEVTQTPSHQVTQMGQEVILRCVPISNHLYFYWYRQILGQKVEFLVSFYNNEISEKSEIFDDQFSVERPDGSNFTLKIRSTKLEDSAMYFCASSPSDEQFFGPGTRLTVL.

The chain combines TRBV7-9 with TRBJ2-3, with TRBD2 identical over 7 bases. The CDR3 length is 15 residues. CDR1 is SEHNR and CDR2 is FQNEAQ in the germline V gene (reference sequence). Trimming at V came to 5 bases and at J to 4 bases, leaving 9 bases not matched to a gene. CDR3 region: CASSPGLVLADTQYF. CDR3 DNA: TGTGCCAGCAGCCCCGGACTAGTTTTGGCAGATACGCAGTATTTT. Full variable domain (remainder filled in from reference TRBV7-9 and TRBJ2-3): DTGVSQNPRHKITKRGQNVTFRCDPISEHNRLYWYRQTLGQGPEFLTYFQNEAQLEKSRLLSDRFSAERPKGSFSTLEIQRTEQGDSAMYLCASSPGLVLADTQYFGPGTRLTVL.

This chain uses TRBV28 with TRBJ1-6, with 11 bases that match TRBD1. Germline-derived CDR1 and CDR2 are MDHEN and SYDVKM. J was trimmed by 10 bases and V by 6 bases; bases with no gene match: 5. The length of the CDR3 is 14 residues. The CDR3 region has the DNA TGTGCCAGCAGCGCGGGACAGGGGGGATCACCCCTCCACTTT. This translates into CASSAGQGGSPLHF. The variable domain in full, with the rest retrieved from reference TRBV28 and TRBJ1-6, is DVKVTQSSRYLVKRTGEKVFLECVQDMDHENMFWYRQDPGLGLRLIYFSYDVKMKEKGDIPEGYSVSREKKERFSLILESASTNQTSMYLCASSAGQGGSPLHFGNGTRLTVT.